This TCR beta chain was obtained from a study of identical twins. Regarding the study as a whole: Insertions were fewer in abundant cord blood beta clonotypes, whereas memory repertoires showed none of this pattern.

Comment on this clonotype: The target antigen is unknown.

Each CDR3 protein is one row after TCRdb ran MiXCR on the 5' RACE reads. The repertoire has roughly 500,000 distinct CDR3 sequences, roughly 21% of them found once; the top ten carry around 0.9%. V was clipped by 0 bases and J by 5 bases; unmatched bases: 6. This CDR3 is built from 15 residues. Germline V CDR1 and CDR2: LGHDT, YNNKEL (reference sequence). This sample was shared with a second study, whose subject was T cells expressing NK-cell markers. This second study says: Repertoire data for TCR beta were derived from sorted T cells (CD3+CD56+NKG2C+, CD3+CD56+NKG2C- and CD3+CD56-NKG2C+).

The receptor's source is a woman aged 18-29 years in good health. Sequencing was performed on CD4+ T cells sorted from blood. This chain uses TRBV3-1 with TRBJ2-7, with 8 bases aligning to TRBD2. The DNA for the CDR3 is TGTGCCAGCAGCCAAGAGGCGGGAGGTTTCAACGAGCAGTACTTC. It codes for CASSQEAGGFNEQYF.